The clone carrying this T cell receptor beta chain was seen more than once but under ten times. Its antigen remains unknown. This entry is derived from a study of graft-versus-host responses after intestinal transplantation. Libraries were prepared by immunoSEQ multiplex PCR; TCRdb keeps only in-frame clonotypes and omits some of them. The repertoire holds roughly 100,000 clones, 91% seen once, with approximately 0.17% in the top ten. V lost 4 bases, J lost 8 bases, and 5 bases lay in between. The CDR3 extends over 10 amino acids. Germline loops: CDR1 MNHNS, CDR2 SASEGT. The chain uses TRBV6-1 and TRBJ1-2, with unresolved D. The TCR comes from a human donor who was the organ donor for an intestinal transplant. This sample comprised unstimulated CD4+ T cells sorted from spleen or lymph node cells, obtained before transplant. The CDR3 reads CASSAVGYTF. The CDR3 coding sequence is TGTGCCAGCAGTGCGGTGGGCTACACCTTC.